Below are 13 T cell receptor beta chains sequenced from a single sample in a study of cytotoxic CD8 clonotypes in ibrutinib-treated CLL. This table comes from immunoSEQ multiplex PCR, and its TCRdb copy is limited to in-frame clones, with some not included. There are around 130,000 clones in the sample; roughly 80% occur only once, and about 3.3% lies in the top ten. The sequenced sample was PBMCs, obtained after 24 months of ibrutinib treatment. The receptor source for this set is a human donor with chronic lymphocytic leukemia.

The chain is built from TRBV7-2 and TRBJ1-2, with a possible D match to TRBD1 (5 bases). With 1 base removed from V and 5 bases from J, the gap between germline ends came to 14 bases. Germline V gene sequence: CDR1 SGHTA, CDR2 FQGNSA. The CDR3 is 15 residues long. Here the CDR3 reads CASSLDSGLSYGYTF. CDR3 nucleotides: TGTGCCAGCAGCTTAGATTCGGGGCTTTCGTATGGCTACACCTTC. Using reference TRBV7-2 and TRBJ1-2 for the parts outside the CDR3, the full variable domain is GAGVSQSPSNKVTEKGKDVELRCDPISGHTALYWYRQSLGQGLEFLIYFQGNSAPDKSGLPSDRFSAERTGGSVSTLTIQRTQQEDSAVYLCASSLDSGLSYGYTFGSGTRLTVV.

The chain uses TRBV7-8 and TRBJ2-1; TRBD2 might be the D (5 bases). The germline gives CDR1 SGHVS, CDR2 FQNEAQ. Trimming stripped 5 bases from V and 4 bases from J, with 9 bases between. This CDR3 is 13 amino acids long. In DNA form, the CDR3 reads TGTGCCAGCAGCGGCAGGACTTACAATGAGCAGTTCTTC. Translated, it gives CASSGRTYNEQFF.

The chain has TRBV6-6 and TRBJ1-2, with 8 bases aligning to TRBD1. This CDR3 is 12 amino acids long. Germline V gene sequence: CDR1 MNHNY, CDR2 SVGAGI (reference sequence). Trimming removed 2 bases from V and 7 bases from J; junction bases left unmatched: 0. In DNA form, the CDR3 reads TGTGCCAGCAGTTACACAGGGGGTGGCTACACCTTC. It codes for CASSYTGGGYTF.

The CDR3 DNA follows: TGTGCCAGCAAAGGACAGGCCCGCAATCAGCCCCAGCATTTT. It translates to CASKGQARNQPQHF. V gene TRBV2 combines with J gene TRBJ1-5, with 7 bases lining up with TRBD1. CDR1 SNHLY and CDR2 FYNNEI come from the germline V gene. V shed 7 bases and J 2 bases; nucleotides not matched to a gene: 5. The CDR3 is 14 amino acids. Full variable domain (rest looked up from reference TRBV2 and TRBJ1-5): EPEVTQTPSHQVTQMGQEVILRCVPISNHLYFYWYRQILGQKVEFLVSFYNNEISEKSEIFDDQFSVERPDGSNFTLKIRSTKLEDSAMYFCASKGQARNQPQHFGDGTRLSIL.

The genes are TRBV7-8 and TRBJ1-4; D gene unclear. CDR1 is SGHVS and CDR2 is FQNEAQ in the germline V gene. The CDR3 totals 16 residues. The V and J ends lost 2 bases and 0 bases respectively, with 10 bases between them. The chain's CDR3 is CASSLRAFATNEKLFF. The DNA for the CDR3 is TGTGCCAGCAGCTTACGTGCCTTTGCAACTAATGAAAAACTGTTTTTT.

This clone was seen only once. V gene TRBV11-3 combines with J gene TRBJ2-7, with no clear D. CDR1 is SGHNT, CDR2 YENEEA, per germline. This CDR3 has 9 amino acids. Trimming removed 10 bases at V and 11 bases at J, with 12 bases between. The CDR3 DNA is TGTGCCACCCCGGATCCTAAGTACTTC. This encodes CATPDPKYF.

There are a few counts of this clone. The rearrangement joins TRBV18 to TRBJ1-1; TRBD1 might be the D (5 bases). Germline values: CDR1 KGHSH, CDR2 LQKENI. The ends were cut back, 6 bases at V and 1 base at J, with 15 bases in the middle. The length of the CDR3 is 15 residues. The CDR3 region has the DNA TGTGCCAGCTCTCGGGGACGAGCCGCGAACACTGAAGCTTTCTTT. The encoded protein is CASSRGRAANTEAFF.

The CDR3 sequence is CASIVESGTEAFF. The DNA for the CDR3 is TGTGCCAGCATAGTTGAGTCCGGCACTGAAGCTTTCTTT. The chain carries TRBV2 and TRBJ1-1; D unclear. Germline CDR1 and CDR2: SNHLY and FYNNEI. This CDR3 contains 13 residues. With 7 bases removed from V and 4 bases from J, the gap between germline ends came to 13 bases.

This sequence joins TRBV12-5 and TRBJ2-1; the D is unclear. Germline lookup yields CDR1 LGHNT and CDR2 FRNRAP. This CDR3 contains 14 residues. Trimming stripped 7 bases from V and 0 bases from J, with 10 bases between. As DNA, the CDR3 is TGTGCTAGTGAATCGCTGAGCTCCTACAATGAGCAGTTCTTC. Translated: CASESLSSYNEQFF.

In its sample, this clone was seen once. The CDR3 sequence is CASRGDEGWNSPLHF. Written as DNA, the CDR3 is TGTGCCAGCAGGGGTGATGAGGGTTGGAATTCACCCCTCCACTTT. The V gene is TRBV4-2, the J gene TRBJ1-6; D is uncertain. From germline, CDR1 is LGHNA and CDR2 YNFKEQ. The CDR3 loop spans 15 amino acids. V dropped 6 bases and J dropped 7 bases, with 16 bases sitting between them.

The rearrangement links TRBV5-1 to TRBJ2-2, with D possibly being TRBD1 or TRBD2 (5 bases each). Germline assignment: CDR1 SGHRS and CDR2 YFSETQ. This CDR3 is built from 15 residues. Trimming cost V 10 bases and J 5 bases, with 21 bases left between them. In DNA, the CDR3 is TGCGCCGGAGCCGCAGGGCCAGAGGGGACCGGGGAGCTGTTTTTT. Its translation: CAGAAGPEGTGELFF.

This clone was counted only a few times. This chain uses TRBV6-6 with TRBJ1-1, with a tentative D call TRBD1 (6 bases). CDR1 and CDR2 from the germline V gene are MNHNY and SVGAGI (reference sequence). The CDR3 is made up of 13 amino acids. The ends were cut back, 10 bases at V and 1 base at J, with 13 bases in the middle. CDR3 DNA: TGTGCCACCAAGGTGGACAGGAACACTGAAGCTTTCTTT. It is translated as CATKVDRNTEAFF.

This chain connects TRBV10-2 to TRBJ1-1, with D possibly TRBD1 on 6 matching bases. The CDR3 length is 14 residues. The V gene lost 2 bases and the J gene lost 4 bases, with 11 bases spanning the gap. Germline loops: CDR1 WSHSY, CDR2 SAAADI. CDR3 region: CASSEPGGRTEAFF. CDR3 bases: TGCGCCAGCAGTGAGCCGGGGGGCCGCACTGAAGCTTTCTTT.